This section outlines one T cell receptor (beta chain) sequence together with its context. The clone's antigen remains unknown. There are no base qualities to consult, and no much larger clone falls within one base. This record belongs to a study of blood T cell repertoires in COVID-19 (dated by TCRdb to 2019 to 2021). Notes on the research overall: The collaborator samples originated in the United States, Italy and Spain and spanned the acute and convalescent phases of COVID-19. Nearly every sample came with metadata listing a de-identified subject ID, COVID-19 status, age in years and sex. A freely available public database, intended as a resource for researchers studying the immune response to SARS-CoV-2, is where the repertoires were released. Deeply sampled blood TCRbeta repertoires from subjects exposed to, actively infected with, or recovered from COVID-19 were included in the dataset. Where available, HLA class I and class II types were taken from metadata supplied by the sample provider and were not determined by assay-based typing. The material from the prospective study consisted of cDNA or gDNA derived from T cells, B-cell-depleted T cells, or PBMCs. The samples were drawn from two sources: the first 160 participants of the ongoing ImmuneRACE study, and fewer than 1,500 subjects contributed by 6 global collaborators.

Including the terminal cysteine and phenylalanine, the CDR3 comprises 14 residues. Kept here is only the CDR3 DNA, which spans 42 bases and is read in frame from base 1. V loses 3 bases at its end and J loses 5 bases; junction bases beyond the gene matches: 5. CDR1 KGHSH and CDR2 LQKENI are derived from the germline V gene. General study outcomes and caveats: Clinical and demographic metadata were provided uncurated, with the amount varying by source and participant.

The immunoSEQ Assay, a bias-controlled multiplex PCR, was used to amplify TCRbeta CDR3 regions from genomic DNA. On the authors' methods: Nucleated cell counts per sample were estimated from amplification of reference gene primers within the assay. Sequence reads were collapsed and filtered to measure the absolute abundance of every unique TCRbeta CDR3 rearrangement. Productive Simpson clonality was computed per sample as the square root of Simpson's diversity index over productive rearrangements. Sourced from immuneACCESS, this table was stored by TCRdb with only in-frame sequences that have V and J called. A share of the clones is absent; for the studies checked, an unresolved V gene accounts for under half, and the remainder has no known explanation. Clone size and the V and J calls come from that table; the DNA yielded D and trimming. This sample is represented by roughly 350,000 clones; approximately 90% of them were singletons. Of the sample, more than 3% falls within the top ten clones.

Collaborating institutions collected whole blood in K2EDTA tubes following their own protocols. Collaborator samples were shipped for TCRbeta analysis as frozen whole blood, isolated PBMCs, or DNA extracted from either sample type. Sample: peripheral blood. The receptor was isolated from a woman between 50 and 59 years old with active or convalescent COVID-19. The rearranged chain carries TRBV18 and TRBJ1-2, with 8 bases aligning to TRBD1. The nucleotide sequence is given as TGTGCCAGCTCACCGACAGGGGTTGGGTATGGCTACACCTTC. This codes for CASSPTGVGYGYTF.